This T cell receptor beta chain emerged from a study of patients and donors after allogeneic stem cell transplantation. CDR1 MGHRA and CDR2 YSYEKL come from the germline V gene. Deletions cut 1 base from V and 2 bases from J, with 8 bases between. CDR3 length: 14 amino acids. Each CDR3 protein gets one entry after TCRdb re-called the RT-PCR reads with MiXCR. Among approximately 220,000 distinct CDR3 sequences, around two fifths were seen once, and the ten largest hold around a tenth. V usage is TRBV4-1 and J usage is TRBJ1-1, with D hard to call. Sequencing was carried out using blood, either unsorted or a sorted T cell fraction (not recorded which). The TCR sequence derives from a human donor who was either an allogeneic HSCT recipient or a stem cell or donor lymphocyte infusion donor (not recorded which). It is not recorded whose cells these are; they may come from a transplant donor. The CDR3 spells CASSQVEGNTEAFF. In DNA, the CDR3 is TGCGCCAGCAGCCAAGTGGAGGGAAACACTGAAGCTTTCTTT.